This note documents a single T cell receptor beta chain sequence. The target antigen is unknown. This CDR3 is 11 amino acids long. Germline lookup yields CDR1 MNHNS and CDR2 SASEGT. Carrying UMI labels, the TRB cDNA libraries were prepared through 5' RACE. TCRdb processed the 5' RACE reads again and assigns one entry to each CDR3 protein, with no DNA. The specimen's table records about 51,000 distinct CDR3 sequences. The sample originates from a study of CXCR3-negative and CXCR3-positive naive CD8 T cells. Study findings and constraints: Naive cells with CXCR3 showed TRB CDR3s that were more hydrophobic than those in CXCR3-negative naive cells. CD5 surface expression was similar among naive subsets, and TCR strength was estimated by inference from TRB CDR3 properties.

Per CD8+ T cell subset, triplicate sorts of 300,000 cells each were done. This chain connects TRBV6-1 to TRBJ2-7. Sequenced: naive CXCR3+ CD8+ T cells from blood. Subset reported: CD45RO-CCR7+CD27+CD95- naive CD8+ T cells expressing CXCR3 (TNR3+). This clonotype was obtained from a human donor in good health. Some clones in this sample may be carry-over from other donors' samples. CDR3 residues: CASSDSYEQYF.